This T cell receptor beta chain derives from a study of memory CD4+ T cells and cytomegalovirus serostatus. About the research overall: Of the healthy Belgian adults, several were CMV seropositive and around 22 seronegative.

A note on this clone: Its cognate antigen is unknown.

CDR1 MNHNS and CDR2 SASEGT come from the germline V gene. Trimming removed 0 bases at V and 9 bases at J, with 15 bases between. The CDR3 runs 15 residues. Some clones are missing from TCRdb's copy, which holds only in-frame ones; the method was immunoSEQ multiplex PCR. The sample shows about 46,000 clones, 78% of them seen only once. The sort gate was single viable CD3+CD4+CD8-CD45RO+ cells for memory CD4+ T cells. CMV serostatus came from serum IgG against pp150, pp28, p38, p52. Total CD4+ T cells were enriched by CD4 positive selection. Study-wide results and limits: The CMV-associated TCR signature appears largely within the CD4+ memory repertoire.

The receptor was isolated from an adult in good health and CMV-seronegative. This chain joins TRBV6-1 and TRBJ1-5; D possibly corresponds to TRBD1 (5 bases). Sequencing was performed on memory CD4+ T cells from blood. The CDR3 region has the DNA TGTGCCAGCAGTGAAGCGGGGCCCGGGATGGGGCCCCAGCATTTT. Translation gives CASSEAGPGMGPQHF.